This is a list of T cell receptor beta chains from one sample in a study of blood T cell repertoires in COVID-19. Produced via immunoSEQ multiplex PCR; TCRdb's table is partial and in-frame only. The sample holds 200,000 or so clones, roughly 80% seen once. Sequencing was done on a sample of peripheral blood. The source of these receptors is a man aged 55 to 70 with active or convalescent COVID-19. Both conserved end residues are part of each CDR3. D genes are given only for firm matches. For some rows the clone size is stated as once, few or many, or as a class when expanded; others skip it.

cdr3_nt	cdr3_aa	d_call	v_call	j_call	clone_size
TGTGCCAGCAGCCTTGGGGGCGCCGACTATGGCTACACCTTC	CASSLGGADYGYTF	-	TRBV5-6	TRBJ1-2	-
TGTGCCATCAGTGCTAGTCCGGTGGATGGCTACACCTTC	CAISASPVDGYTF	-	TRBV10-3	TRBJ1-2	-
TGCAGCGTTGTACGGGAGGGCGCGTACGAGCAGTACTTC	CSVVREGAYEQYF	TRBD2	TRBV29-1	TRBJ2-7	once
TGTGCCAGTAGTAGCGGGAGAGGAGATACGCAGTATTTT	CASSSGRGDTQYF	TRBD2	TRBV19	TRBJ2-3	-
TGCAGTGCCAGTCATCCGGGACTAGCGGCTCAAGAGACCCAGTACTTC	CSASHPGLAAQETQYF	TRBD2	TRBV20-1	TRBJ2-5	-
TGCGCCAGCAGCTTTGATGGGGGCAGCTATGGCTACACCTTC	CASSFDGGSYGYTF	-	TRBV5-1	TRBJ1-2	-
TGTGCCAGCAGTTTGACTAGCGGTTCGTTGAATGAGCAGTTCTTC	CASSLTSGSLNEQFF	TRBD2	TRBV7-9	TRBJ2-1	few
TGTGCCAGCAGTCCTTTCGACAGGGTGCTCTCTGTGGCTTTCTTT	CASSPFDRVLSVAFF	TRBD1	TRBV28	TRBJ1-1	-
TGTGCCAGCAGTTACTCCAACAGGGCTTACGGAAACACCATATATTTT	CASSYSNRAYGNTIYF	-	TRBV6-6	TRBJ1-3	-
TGTGCCACCCAGAAGGCGGTTTCTAACTATGGCTACACCTTC	CATQKAVSNYGYTF	-	TRBV19	TRBJ1-2	once
TGTGCCAGCAGCTTATGGGGACAGGGGTCCCAAGGCTACACCTTC	CASSLWGQGSQGYTF	TRBD1	TRBV7-8	TRBJ1-2	-
TGTGCCAGCTCCGGCCAAGAGACCCAGTACTTC	CASSGQETQYF	-	TRBV28	TRBJ2-5	-
TGCAGTGCCAGTACAGGGGGCACTTACGCCGGGGAGCTGTTTTTT	CSASTGGTYAGELFF	TRBD1	TRBV20-1	TRBJ2-2	-
TGTGCCAGCAGCTTGCCGGGAGGTACCACCGGGGAGCTGTTTTTT	CASSLPGGTTGELFF	TRBD2	TRBV5-6	TRBJ2-2	-
TGTGCCAGCAGTGGGAGCAATTCACCCCTCCACTTT	CASSGSNSPLHF	-	TRBV12-3/TRBV12-4	TRBJ1-6	-
TGTGCCAGCTCACCATCCAGGGGGGACCCCAATGAGCAGTTCTTC	CASSPSRGDPNEQFF	-	TRBV18	TRBJ2-1	-
TGTGCCAGCAGCTTAGGCCAGGACCAAGAGACCCAGTACTTC	CASSLGQDQETQYF	-	TRBV13	TRBJ2-5	-
TGTGCCAGCAGTTTAAGGCCCGACATGGAAGGCTACACCTTC	CASSLRPDMEGYTF	-	TRBV28	TRBJ1-2	-
TGTGCCACCAGCAGACTCCAGACAGGGGACGAGCAGTACTTC	CATSRLQTGDEQYF	TRBD1	TRBV15	TRBJ2-7	-
TGTGCCTGGAGTTGGGGCGGCCAAGACCATACAACGCAGTATTTT	CAWSWGGQDHTTQYF	-	TRBV30	TRBJ2-3	-
TGTGCCAGTCACTCCGGGGTAGAGGCTTTCTTT	CASHSGVEAFF	-	TRBV12-3/TRBV12-4	TRBJ1-1	-
TGTGCCAGCAGTTCCGGGACTAGCGGGAGAATCGGGGAGCTGTTTTTT	CASSSGTSGRIGELFF	TRBD2	TRBV6-2/TRBV6-3	TRBJ2-2	-
TGTGCCAGCAGCCGCGAGACAGGAAAGAACACTGAAGCTTTCTTT	CASSRETGKNTEAFF	-	TRBV5-6	TRBJ1-1	-
TGTGCCAGCAGTTACCCTACAGGGTACGAAGAGGATGAGCAGTTCTTC	CASSYPTGYEEDEQFF	-	TRBV2	TRBJ2-1	-
TGTGCCAGCAGCGTAGTTCCGGGAGCCTACGAGCAGTACTTC	CASSVVPGAYEQYF	-	TRBV9	TRBJ2-7	-
TGTGCCAGCAGTTTACGGGGGTACGAGCAGTACTTC	CASSLRGYEQYF	-	TRBV28	TRBJ2-7	-
TGTGCCAGCAGTGAAATGTCCAGGGGCGGCTACACCTTC	CASSEMSRGGYTF	-	TRBV2	TRBJ1-2	-
TGTGCCAGCAGCGTAGTCGGATCCGGGGACACTGAAGCTTTCTTT	CASSVVGSGDTEAFF	-	TRBV9	TRBJ1-1	-
TGTGCCAGCAGGAGGACAGGCTCGAGCACTGAAGCTTTCTTT	CASRRTGSSTEAFF	TRBD1	TRBV11-3	TRBJ1-1	-
TGTGCCAGCACCCTTCCCGGGACAGGGCCCGGGGTCGAGCAGTACTTC	CASTLPGTGPGVEQYF	TRBD1	TRBV9	TRBJ2-7	-
TGTGCCACCAGCAGAGATATTCAGGGGAGCAATCAGCCCCAGCATTTT	CATSRDIQGSNQPQHF	-	TRBV15	TRBJ1-5	-